This entry is about one T cell receptor beta chain. Its antigen remains unknown. The sample belongs to a study of T cells after yellow fever vaccination. General study results and limits: Overall, a small share of clonotypes was seen in both CD4 and CD8 compartments.

Germline V CDR1 and CDR2: SGHDT, YYEEEE. V gave up 4 bases and J gave up 2 bases, with 18 bases separating them. This CDR3 has 17 amino acids. Each CDR3 protein gets one entry after TCRdb re-called the 5' RACE reads with MiXCR. Altogether hundreds of thousands of distinct CDR3 sequences are present, more than 9% being singletons, with the ten largest covering under 15%. V usage is TRBV5-6 and J usage is TRBJ2-2; D might be TRBD1 (6 bases). This sequence originates from a young man who received the YFV17D yellow fever vaccine. The specimen comprised PBMCs, sampled on the day of the yellow fever booster vaccination. CDR3 in amino acids: CASSPVTGTPNTGELFF. The CDR3 nucleotides read TGTGCCAGCAGCCCCGTAACGGGGACACCCAACACCGGGGAGCTGTTTTTT.